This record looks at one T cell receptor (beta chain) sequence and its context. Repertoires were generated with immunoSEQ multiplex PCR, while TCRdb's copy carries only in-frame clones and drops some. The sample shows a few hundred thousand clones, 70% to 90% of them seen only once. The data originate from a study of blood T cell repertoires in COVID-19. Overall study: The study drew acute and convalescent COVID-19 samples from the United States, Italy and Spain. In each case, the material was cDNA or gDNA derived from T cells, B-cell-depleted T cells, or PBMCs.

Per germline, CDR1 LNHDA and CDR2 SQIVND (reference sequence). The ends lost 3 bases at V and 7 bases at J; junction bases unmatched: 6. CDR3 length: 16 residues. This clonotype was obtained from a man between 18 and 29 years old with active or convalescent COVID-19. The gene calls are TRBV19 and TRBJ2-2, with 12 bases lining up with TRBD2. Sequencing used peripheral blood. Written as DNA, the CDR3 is TGTGCCAGTAGTATCCTAGCGGGGGGGTTGAACGGGGAGCTGTTTTTT. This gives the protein CASSILAGGLNGELFF.